The sequence of this T cell receptor (beta chain) was determined in a study of CD8 T cells in Susac syndrome. V trimming: 5 bases; J trimming: 0 bases; junction bases outside the gene matches: 4. Per germline, CDR1 PRHDT and CDR2 FYEKMQ (reference sequence). This CDR3 spans 15 amino acids. Random hexamers served to reverse transcribe about 0.5 to 1 ug RNA. TCRdb re-called the immunoSEQ multiplex PCR reads through MiXCR, storing one row per CDR3 protein. This sample has 200,000 or so distinct CDR3 sequences, with 95% found just once. The sequencing sample was made of CD8+ T cells from PBMCs. The chain is built from TRBV13 and TRBJ1-1; 9 bases match TRBD1. The sequence was obtained from a human donor with Susac syndrome. The CDR3 protein is CASSQGQGLNTEAFF. The CDR3, as DNA: TGTGCCAGCAGCCAAGGACAGGGGTTGAACACTGAAGCTTTCTTT.